This T cell receptor (beta chain) was profiled in a study of blood T cells in healthy people across ages. Primers used in a second PCR of roughly 6 to 11 cycles were a sample-barcoded 5' primer and a J-beta primer mix. TCRdb reanalysed the 5' RACE reads using MiXCR and keeps one entry per CDR3 protein. This sample has under 800,000 distinct CDR3 sequences, with roughly 41% found just once. CDR3 length equals 15 residues. Trimming removed 3 bases from V and 4 bases from J, with 15 bases in between. The germline V gene encodes CDR1 SGHTA and CDR2 FQGNSA. Every donor provided roughly 9.1 milliliters of peripheral blood. This clonotype appeared a single time.

The rearrangement joins TRBV7-2 to TRBJ1-2, with TRBD1 as a possible D gene (6 bases). The source is an older woman in good health. The sample taken for sequencing was blood. The CDR3 loop reads CASSFTGGASYGYTF. CDR3 DNA sequence: TGTGCCAGCAGCTTTACTGGGGGCGCGTCCTATGGCTACACCTTC.